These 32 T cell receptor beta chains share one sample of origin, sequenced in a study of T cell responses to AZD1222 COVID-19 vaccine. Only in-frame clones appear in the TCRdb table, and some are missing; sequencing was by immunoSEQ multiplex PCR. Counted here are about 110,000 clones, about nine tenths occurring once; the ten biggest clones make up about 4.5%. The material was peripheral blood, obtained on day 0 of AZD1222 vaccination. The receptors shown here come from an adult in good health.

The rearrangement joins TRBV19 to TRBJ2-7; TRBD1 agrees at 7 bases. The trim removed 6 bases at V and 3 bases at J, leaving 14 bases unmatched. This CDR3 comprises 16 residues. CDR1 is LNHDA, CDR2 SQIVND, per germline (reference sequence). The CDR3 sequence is CASSPRTGLGVYEQYF. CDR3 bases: TGTGCCAGTAGCCCGCGGACAGGCTTAGGGGTCTACGAGCAGTACTTC.

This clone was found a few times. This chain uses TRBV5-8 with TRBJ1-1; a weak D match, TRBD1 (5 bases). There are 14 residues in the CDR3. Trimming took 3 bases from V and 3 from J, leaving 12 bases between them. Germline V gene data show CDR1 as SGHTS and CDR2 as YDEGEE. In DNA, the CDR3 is TGTGCCAGCAGCTCGGGACGGGGATACACTGAAGCTTTCTTT. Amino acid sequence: CASSSGRGYTEAFF.

CDR3 coding DNA: TGTGCCAGCAGCCACTTACCCGCAGTCGGTGGCTATGGCTACACCTTC. Amino acid sequence: CASSHLPAVGGYGYTF. The rearrangement joins TRBV3-1 (or the pseudogene TRBV3-2) to TRBJ1-2, with D uncertain. CDR1 is LGHDT, CDR2 YNNKEL, per germline (reference sequence). Trimming pared 3 bases from V and 4 bases from J, leaving 18 bases between. The CDR3 totals 16 residues.

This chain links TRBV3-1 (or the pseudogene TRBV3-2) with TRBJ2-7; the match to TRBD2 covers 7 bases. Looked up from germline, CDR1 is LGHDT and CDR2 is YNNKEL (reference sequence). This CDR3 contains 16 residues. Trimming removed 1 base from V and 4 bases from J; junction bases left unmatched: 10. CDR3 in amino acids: CASSQGEGRPTYEQYF. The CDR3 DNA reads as TGTGCCAGCAGCCAAGGGGAGGGACGGCCGACTTACGAGCAGTACTTC.

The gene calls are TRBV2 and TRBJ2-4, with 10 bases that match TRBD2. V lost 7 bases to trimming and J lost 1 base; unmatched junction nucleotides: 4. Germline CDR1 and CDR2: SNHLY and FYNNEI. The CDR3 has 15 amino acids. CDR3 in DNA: TGTGCCAGCAAACCAGCGGGGGGGGCCAAAAACATTCAGTACTTC. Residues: CASKPAGGAKNIQYF.

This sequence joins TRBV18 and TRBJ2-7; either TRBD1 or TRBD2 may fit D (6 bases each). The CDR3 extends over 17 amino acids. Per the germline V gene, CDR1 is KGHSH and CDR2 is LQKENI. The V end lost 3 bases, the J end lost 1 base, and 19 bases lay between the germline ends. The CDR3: CASSPSDGGSASYEQYF. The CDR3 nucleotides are TGTGCCAGCTCACCGTCCGACGGGGGCTCGGCGTCCTACGAGCAGTACTTC.

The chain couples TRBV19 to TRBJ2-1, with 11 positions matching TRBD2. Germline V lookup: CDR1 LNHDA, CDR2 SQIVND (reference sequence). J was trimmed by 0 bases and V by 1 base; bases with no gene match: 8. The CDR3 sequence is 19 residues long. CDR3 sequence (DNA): TGTGCCAGTAGTATAGTCGGGACTAGCGGACCTCGCTCCTACAATGAGCAGTTCTTC. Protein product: CASSIVGTSGPRSYNEQFF.

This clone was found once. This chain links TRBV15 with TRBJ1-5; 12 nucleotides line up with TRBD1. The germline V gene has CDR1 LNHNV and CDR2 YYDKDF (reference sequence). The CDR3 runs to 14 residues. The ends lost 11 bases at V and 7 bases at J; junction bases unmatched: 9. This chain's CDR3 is CALGTGGVGQPQHF. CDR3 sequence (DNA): TGTGCCCTTGGGACAGGGGGCGTAGGCCAGCCCCAGCATTTT.

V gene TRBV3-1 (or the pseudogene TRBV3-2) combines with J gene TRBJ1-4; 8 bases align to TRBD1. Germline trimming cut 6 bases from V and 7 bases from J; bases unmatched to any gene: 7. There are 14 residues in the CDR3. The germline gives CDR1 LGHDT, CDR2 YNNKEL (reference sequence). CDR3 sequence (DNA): TGTGCCAGCAGTCCCGGGACAGGCGGTGAAAAACTGTTTTTT. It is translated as CASSPGTGGEKLFF.

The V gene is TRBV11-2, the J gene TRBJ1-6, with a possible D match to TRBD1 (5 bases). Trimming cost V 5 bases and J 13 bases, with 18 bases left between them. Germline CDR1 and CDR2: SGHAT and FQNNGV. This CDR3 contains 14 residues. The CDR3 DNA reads TGTGCCAGCAGCCTCAGATCCGGGGCTGGGCCCCTCCACTTT. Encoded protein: CASSLRSGAGPLHF.

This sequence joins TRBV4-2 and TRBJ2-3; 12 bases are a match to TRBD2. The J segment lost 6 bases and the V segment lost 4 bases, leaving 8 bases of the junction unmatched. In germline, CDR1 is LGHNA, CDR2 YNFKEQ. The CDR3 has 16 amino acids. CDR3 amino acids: CASSPGLAGRPDTQYF. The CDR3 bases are TGTGCCAGCAGCCCTGGACTAGCGGGAAGACCCGATACGCAGTATTTT.

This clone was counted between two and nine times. For the CDR3, the DNA is TGTGCCAGCAGCTTTGGGACTAGCGGTAATGAGCAGTTCTTC. It is translated as CASSFGTSGNEQFF. This sequence joins TRBV7-9 and TRBJ2-1, with TRBD2 matching over 11 bases. This CDR3 has 14 amino acids. Losses at the gene ends were 3 bases for V and 7 bases for J; bases not matched to a gene: 2. Germline assignment: CDR1 SEHNR and CDR2 FQNEAQ (reference sequence). The variable domain in full, with the rest retrieved from reference TRBV7-9 and TRBJ2-1, is DTGVSQNPRHKITKRGQNVTFRCDPISEHNRLYWYRQTLGQGPEFLTYFQNEAQLEKSRLLSDRFSAERPKGSFSTLEIQRTEQGDSAMYLCASSFGTSGNEQFFGPGTRLTVL.

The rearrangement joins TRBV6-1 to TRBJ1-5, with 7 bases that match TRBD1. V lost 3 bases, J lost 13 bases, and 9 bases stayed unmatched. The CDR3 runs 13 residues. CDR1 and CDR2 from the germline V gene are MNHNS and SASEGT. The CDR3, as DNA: TGTGCCAGCAGTGAGAGAGACAGGGTGACACAGCATTTT. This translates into CASSERDRVTQHF.

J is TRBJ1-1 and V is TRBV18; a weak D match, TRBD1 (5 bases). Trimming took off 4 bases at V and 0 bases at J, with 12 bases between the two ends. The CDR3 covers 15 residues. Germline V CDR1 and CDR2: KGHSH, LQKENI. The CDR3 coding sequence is TGTGCCAGCTCACAAAGGACAACCATGAACACTGAAGCTTTCTTT. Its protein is CASSQRTTMNTEAFF.

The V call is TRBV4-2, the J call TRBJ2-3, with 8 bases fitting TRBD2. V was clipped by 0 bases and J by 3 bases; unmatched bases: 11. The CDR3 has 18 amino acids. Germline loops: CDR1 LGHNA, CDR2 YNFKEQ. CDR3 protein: CASSQEATSGQYTDTQYF. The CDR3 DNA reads TGTGCCAGCAGCCAAGAGGCCACTAGCGGCCAATATACAGATACGCAGTATTTT.

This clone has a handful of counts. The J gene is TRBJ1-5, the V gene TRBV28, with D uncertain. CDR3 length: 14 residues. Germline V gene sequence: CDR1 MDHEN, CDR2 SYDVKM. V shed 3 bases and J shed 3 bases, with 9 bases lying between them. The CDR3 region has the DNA TGTGCCAGCAGTTTTCGACACTTCAATCAGCCCCAGCATTTT. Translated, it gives CASSFRHFNQPQHF.

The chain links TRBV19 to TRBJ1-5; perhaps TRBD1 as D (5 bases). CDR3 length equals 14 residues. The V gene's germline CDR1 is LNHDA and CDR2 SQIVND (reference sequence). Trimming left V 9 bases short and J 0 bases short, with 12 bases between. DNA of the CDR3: TGTGCCAGGTTCGGCAGGGCTAGCAATCAGCCCCAGCATTTT. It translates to CARFGRASNQPQHF.

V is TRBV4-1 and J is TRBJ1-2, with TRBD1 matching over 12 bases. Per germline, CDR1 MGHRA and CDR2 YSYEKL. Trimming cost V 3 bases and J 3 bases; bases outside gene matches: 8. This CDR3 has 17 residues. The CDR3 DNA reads TGCGCCAGCAGCCAGGTGGGACAGGGGGCCTCATACTATGGCTACACCTTC. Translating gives CASSQVGQGASYYGYTF.

CDR3 nucleotides: TGTGCCAGCAGCAAAAGGTGGGACCAGGGGTCACCCCTCCACTTT. Protein: CASSKRWDQGSPLHF. This chain joins TRBV21-1 and TRBJ1-6; TRBD1, as called in the table, went unchecked against the DNA. TRBV21-1 is marked as a pseudogene. The CDR3 has 15 residues.

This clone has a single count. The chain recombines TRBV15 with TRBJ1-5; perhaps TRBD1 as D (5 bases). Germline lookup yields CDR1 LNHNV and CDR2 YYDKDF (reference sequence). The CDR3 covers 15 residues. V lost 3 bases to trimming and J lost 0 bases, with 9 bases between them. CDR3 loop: CATSRSDSSNQPQHF. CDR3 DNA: TGTGCCACCAGCAGGAGCGACAGTAGCAATCAGCCCCAGCATTTT.

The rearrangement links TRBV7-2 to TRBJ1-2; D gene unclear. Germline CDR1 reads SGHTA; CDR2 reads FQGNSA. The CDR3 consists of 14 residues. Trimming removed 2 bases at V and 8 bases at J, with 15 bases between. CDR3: CASSLRRQEWGYTF. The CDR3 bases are TGTGCCAGCAGCTTAAGGAGGCAGGAGTGGGGCTACACCTTC. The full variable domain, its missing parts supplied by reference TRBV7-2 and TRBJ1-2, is GAGVSQSPSNKVTEKGKDVELRCDPISGHTALYWYRQSLGQGLEFLIYFQGNSAPDKSGLPSDRFSAERTGGSVSTLTIQRTQQEDSAVYLCASSLRRQEWGYTFGSGTRLTVV.

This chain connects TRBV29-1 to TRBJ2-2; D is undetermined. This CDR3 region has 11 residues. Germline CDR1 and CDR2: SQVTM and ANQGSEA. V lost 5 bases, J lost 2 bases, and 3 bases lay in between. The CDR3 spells CSVSNTGELFF. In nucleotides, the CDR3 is TGCAGCGTTAGTAACACCGGGGAGCTGTTTTTT.

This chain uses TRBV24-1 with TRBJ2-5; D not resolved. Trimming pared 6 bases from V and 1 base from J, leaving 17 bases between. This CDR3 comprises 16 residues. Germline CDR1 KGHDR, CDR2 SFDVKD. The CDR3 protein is CATSRTLGGIQETQYF. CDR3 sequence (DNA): TGTGCCACCAGTCGAACCCTTGGTGGGATCCAAGAGACCCAGTACTTC.

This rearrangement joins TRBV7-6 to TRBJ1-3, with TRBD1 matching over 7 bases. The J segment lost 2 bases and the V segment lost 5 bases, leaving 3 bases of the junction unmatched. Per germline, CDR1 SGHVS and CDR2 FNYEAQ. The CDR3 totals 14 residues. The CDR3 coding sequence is TGTGCCAGCAGCCCCGGGACAGCTGGAAACACCATATATTTT. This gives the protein CASSPGTAGNTIYF.

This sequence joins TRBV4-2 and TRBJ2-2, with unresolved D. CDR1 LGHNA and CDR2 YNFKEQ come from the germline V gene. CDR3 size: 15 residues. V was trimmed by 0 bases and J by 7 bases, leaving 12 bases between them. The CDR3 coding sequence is TGTGCCAGCAGCCAAGATCAGCCAGAGAACGGGGAGCTGTTTTTT. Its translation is CASSQDQPENGELFF.

The CDR3 sequence is CASSRSSGTGVFRPQHF. The CDR3, as DNA: TGTGCCAGCAGCCGATCCAGTGGGACAGGGGTCTTTCGGCCCCAGCATTTT. This sequence joins TRBV6-2 or TRBV6-3 and TRBJ1-5, with TRBD1 matching over 10 bases. Germline CDR1 is MNHEY and CDR2 is SVGEGT. This CDR3 is built from 17 residues. The ends lost 6 bases at V and 9 bases at J; junction bases unmatched: 17.

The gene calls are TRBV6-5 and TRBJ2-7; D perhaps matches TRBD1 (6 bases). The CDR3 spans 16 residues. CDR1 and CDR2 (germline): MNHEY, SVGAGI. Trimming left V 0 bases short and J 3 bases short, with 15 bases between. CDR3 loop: CASSYSGVKGVYEQYF. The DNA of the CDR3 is TGTGCCAGCAGTTACTCGGGGGTAAAGGGGGTCTACGAGCAGTACTTC.

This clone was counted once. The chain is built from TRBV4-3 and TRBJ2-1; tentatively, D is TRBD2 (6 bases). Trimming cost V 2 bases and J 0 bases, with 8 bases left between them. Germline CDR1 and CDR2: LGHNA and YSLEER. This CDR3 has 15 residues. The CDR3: CASSQTSYSYNEQFF. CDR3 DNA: TGCGCCAGCAGCCAAACTAGCTACTCCTACAATGAGCAGTTCTTC.

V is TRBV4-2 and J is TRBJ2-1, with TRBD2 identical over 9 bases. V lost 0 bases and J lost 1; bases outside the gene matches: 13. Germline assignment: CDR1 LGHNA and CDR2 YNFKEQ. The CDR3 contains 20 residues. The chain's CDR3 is CASSQDWGRGLALSYNEQFF. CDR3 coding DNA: TGTGCCAGCAGCCAAGATTGGGGACGCGGACTAGCGCTGTCCTACAATGAGCAGTTCTTC.

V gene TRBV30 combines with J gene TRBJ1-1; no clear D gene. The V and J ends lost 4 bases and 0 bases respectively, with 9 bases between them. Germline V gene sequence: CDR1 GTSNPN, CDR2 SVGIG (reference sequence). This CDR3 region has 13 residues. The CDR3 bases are TGTGCCTGGACCTTAGATATGAACACTGAAGCTTTCTTT. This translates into CAWTLDMNTEAFF.

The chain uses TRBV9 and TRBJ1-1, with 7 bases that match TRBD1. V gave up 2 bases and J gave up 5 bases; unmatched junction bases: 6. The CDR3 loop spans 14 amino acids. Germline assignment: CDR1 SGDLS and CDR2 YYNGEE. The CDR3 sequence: CASSVRQGGTEAFF. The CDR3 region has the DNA TGTGCCAGCAGCGTGCGACAGGGAGGGACTGAAGCTTTCTTT.

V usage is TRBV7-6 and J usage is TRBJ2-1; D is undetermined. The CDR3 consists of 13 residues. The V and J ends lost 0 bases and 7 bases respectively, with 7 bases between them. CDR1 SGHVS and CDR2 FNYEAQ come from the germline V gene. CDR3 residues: CASSLAPKNEQFF. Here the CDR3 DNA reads TGTGCCAGCAGCTTAGCCCCCAAGAATGAGCAGTTCTTC. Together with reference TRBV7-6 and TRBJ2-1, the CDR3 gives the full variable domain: GAGVSQSPRYKVTKRGQDVALRCDPISGHVSLYWYRQALGQGPEFLTYFNYEAQQDKSGLPNDRFSAERPEGSISTLTIQRTEQRDSAMYRCASSLAPKNEQFFGPGTRLTVL.